What follows is one TCR beta chain and its context. Its antigen is as yet unknown. The data belong to a study of lymphopenia after photon versus proton radiotherapy. The data were produced by immunoSEQ multiplex PCR, yet TCRdb's version contains in-frame clones alone and is incomplete. The top ten hold around 4.6% of the sample, which has approximately 150,000 clones, approximately 90% seen once. Study findings and constraints: After the lymphocyte nadir, photon-treated repertoires showed oligoclonal expansion, especially of CD8+ Temra cells. Relative stability marked proton patients; photon patients lost diversity and naive cells.

CDR3 length: 15 amino acids. Germline lookup yields CDR1 LNHDA and CDR2 SQIVND (reference sequence). Trimming cost V 7 bases and J 9 bases; bases outside gene matches: 15. The TCR comes from a man aged 50 or older with gastric cancer. Material: peripheral blood, obtained from a patient treated with photon-based radiotherapy. V gene TRBV19 combines with J gene TRBJ2-1, with 7 nucleotides matching TRBD1. CDR3 nucleotides: TGTGCCAGTACCCCCGCTTCGACAGGGCGGGCTGAGCAGTTCTTC. The encoded protein is CASTPASTGRAEQFF.